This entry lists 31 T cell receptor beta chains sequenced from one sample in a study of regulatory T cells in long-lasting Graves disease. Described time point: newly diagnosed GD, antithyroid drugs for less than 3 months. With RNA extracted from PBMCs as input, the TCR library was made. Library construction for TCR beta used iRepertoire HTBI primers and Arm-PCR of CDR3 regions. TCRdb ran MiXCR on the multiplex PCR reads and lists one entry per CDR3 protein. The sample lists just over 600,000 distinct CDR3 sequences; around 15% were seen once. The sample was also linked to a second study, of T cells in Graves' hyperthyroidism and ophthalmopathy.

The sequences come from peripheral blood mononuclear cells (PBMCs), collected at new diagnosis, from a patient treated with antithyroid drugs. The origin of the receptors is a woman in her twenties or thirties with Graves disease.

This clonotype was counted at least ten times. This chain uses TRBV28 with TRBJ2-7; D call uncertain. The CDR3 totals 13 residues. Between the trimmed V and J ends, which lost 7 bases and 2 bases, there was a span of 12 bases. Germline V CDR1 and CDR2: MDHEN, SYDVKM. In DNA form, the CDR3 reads TGTGCCAGCAACGTAAACCCTACCTACGAGCAGTACTTC. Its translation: CASNVNPTYEQYF.

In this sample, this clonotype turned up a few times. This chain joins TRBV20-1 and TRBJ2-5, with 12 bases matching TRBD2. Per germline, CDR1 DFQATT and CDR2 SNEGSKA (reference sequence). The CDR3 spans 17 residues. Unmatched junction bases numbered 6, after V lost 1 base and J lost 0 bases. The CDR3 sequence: CSARAPSGREHQETQYF. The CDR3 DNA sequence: TGCAGTGCTAGAGCTCCTAGCGGGAGGGAACACCAAGAGACCCAGTACTTC.

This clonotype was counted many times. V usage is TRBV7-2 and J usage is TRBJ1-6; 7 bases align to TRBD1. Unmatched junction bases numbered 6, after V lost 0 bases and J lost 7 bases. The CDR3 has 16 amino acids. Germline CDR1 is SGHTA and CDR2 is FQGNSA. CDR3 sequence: CASSLASSRGNSPLHF. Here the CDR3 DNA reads TGTGCCAGCAGCTTAGCGTCGTCCAGGGGGAATTCACCCCTCCACTTT.

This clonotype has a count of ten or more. The CDR3 nucleotides read TGTGCCAGCAGCTTTCTTGAAGGAGACACTAGTAGCTACGAGCAGTACTTC. This translates into CASSFLEGDTSSYEQYF. The V gene is TRBV7-8, the J gene TRBJ2-7; tentatively, D is TRBD2 (5 bases). The germline V and J ends were trimmed by 3 bases and 3 bases, with 21 bases remaining between them. CDR3 length: 17 residues. Germline values: CDR1 SGHVS, CDR2 FQNEAQ.

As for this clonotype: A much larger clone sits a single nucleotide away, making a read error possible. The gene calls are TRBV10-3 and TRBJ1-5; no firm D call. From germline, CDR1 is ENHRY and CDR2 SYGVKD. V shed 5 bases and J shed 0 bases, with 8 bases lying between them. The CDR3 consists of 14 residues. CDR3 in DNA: TGTGCCATCAGTCGGGCGGCTAGCAATCAGCCCCAGCATTTT. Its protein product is CAISRAASNQPQHF.

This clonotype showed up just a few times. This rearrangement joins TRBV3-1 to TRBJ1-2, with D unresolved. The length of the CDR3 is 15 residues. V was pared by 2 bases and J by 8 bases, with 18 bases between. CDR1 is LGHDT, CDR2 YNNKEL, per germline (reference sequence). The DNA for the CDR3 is TGTGCCAGCAGCCAATCGGAGTCCGGGCCACAGGGCTACACCTTC. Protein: CASSQSESGPQGYTF.

Written as DNA, the CDR3 is TGCGCCAGCAGCTTGGTTCAGGGGGTGGAAGAGACCCAGTACTTC. Translated, it gives CASSLVQGVEETQYF. This rearrangement joins TRBV5-1 to TRBJ2-5; 7 nucleotides agree with TRBD1. The V segment lost 0 bases and the J segment 3 bases; nucleotides outside the gene matches: 5. This CDR3 is built from 15 residues. Germline V gene data show CDR1 as SGHRS and CDR2 as YFSETQ.

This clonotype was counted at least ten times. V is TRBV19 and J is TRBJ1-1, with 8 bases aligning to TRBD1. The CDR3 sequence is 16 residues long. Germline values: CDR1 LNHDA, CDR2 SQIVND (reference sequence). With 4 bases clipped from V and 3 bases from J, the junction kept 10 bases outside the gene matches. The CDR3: CASSKDRGRRDTEAFF. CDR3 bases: TGTGCCAGTAGTAAAGACAGGGGACGGAGAGACACTGAAGCTTTCTTT.

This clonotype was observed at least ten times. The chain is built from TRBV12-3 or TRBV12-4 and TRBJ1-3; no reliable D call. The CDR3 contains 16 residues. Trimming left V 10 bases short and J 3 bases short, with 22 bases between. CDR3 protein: CATLFIGQRGGNTIYF. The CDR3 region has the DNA TGTGCCACCCTATTTATTGGCCAGCGAGGTGGAAACACCATATATTTT.

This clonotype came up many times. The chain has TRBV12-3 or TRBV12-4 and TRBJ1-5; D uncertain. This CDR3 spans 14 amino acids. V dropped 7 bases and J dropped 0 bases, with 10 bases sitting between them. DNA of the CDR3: TGTGCCAGCACCGACACCGATAGCAATCAGCCCCAGCATTTT. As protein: CASTDTDSNQPQHF.

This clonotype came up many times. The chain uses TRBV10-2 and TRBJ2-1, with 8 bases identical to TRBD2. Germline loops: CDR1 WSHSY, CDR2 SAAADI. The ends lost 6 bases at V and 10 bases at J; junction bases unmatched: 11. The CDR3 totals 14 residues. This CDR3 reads CASRVAGIVAEQFF. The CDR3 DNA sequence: TGCGCCAGCAGGGTAGCGGGAATCGTTGCGGAGCAGTTCTTC.

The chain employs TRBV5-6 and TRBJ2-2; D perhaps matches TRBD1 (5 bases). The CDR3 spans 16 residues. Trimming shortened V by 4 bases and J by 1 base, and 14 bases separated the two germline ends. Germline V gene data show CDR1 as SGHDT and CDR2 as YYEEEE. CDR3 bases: TGTGCCAGCAGCCTTAACCAGGGTGTGAACACCGGGGAGCTGTTTTTT. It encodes CASSLNQGVNTGELFF.

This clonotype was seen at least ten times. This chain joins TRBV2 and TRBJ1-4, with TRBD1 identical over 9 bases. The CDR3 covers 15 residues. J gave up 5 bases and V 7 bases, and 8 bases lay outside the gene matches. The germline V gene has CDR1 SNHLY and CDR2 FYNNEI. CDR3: CASIKGGQGNEKLFF. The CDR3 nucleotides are TGTGCCAGCATCAAGGGGGGACAGGGAAATGAAAAACTGTTTTTT.

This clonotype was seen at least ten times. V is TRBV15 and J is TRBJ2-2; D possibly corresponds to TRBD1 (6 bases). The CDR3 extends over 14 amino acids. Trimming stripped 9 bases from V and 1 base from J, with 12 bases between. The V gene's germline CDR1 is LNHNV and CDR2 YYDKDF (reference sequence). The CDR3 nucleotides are TGTGCCACTTCCAGGGGTCTGAACACCGGGGAGCTGTTTTTT. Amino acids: CATSRGLNTGELFF.

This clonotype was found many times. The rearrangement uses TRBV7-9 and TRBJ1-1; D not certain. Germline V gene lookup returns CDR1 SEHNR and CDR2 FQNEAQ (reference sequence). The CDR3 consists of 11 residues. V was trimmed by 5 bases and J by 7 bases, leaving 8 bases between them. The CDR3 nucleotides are TGTGCCAGCAGCCCAGAGAGTGAAGCTTTCTTT. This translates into CASSPESEAFF. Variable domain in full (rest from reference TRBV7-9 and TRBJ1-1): DTGVSQNPRHKITKRGQNVTFRCDPISEHNRLYWYRQTLGQGPEFLTYFQNEAQLEKSRLLSDRFSAERPKGSFSTLEIQRTEQGDSAMYLCASSPESEAFFGQGTRLTVV.

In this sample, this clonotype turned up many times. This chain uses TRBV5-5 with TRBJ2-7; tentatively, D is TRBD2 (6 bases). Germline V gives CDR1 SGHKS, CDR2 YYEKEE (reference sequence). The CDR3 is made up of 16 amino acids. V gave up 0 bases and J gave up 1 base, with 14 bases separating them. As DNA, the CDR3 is TGTGCCAGCAGCTTGGGGGGACTCCCCACGTCCTACGAGCAGTACTTC. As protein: CASSLGGLPTSYEQYF.

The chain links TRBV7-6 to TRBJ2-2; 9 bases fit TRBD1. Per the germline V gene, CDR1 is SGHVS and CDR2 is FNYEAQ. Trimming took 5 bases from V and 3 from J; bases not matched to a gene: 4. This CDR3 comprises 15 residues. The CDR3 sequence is CASSAGQGYTGELFF. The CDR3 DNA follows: TGTGCCAGCAGCGCTGGACAGGGGTACACCGGGGAGCTGTTTTTT.

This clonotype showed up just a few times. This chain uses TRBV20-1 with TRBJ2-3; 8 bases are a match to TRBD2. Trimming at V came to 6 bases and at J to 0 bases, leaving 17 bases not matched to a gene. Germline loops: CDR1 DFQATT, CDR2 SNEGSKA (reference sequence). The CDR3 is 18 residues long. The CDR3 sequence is CSALRTSPWFTSTDTQYF. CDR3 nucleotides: TGCAGTGCCCTTCGGACTAGCCCGTGGTTTACGAGCACAGATACGCAGTATTTT.

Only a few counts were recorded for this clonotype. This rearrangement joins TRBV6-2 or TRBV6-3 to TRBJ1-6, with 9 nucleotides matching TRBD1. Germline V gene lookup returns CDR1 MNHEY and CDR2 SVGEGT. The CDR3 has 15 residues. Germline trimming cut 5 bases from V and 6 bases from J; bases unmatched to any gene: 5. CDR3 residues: CASSIRDRANSPLHF. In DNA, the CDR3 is TGTGCCAGCAGTATCCGGGACAGGGCTAATTCACCCCTCCACTTT.

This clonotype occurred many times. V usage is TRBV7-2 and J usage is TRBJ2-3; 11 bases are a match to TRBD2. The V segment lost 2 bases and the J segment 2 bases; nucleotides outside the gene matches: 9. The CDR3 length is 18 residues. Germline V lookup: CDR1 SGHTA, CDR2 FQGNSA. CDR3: CASSLTAKLAGATDTQYF. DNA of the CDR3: TGTGCCAGCAGCTTAACAGCCAAACTAGCGGGAGCCACAGATACGCAGTATTTT.

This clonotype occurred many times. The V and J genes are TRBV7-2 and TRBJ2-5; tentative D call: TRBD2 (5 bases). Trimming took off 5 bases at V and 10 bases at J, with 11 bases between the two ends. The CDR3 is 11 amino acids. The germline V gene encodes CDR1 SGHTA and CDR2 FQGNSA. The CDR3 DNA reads TGTGCCAGCAGCGCCCTGGGAGACCAGTACTTC. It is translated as CASSALGDQYF.

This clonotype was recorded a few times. In nucleotides, the CDR3 is TGCAGTGCTAGTACCGGGGGACTAGCGGAGAAGGGGGGGGAGCTGTTTTTT. Amino acid sequence: CSASTGGLAEKGGELFF. The V gene is TRBV20-1, the J gene TRBJ2-2; TRBD2 aligns across 11 bases. The CDR3 totals 17 residues. Looked up from germline, CDR1 is DFQATT and CDR2 is SNEGSKA (reference sequence). The trim removed 3 bases at V and 8 bases at J, leaving 14 bases unmatched.

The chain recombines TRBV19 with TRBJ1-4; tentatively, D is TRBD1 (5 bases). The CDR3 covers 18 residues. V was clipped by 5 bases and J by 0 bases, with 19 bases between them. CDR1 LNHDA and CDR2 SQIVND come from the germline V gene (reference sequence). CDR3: CASSSRGAFIATNEKLFF. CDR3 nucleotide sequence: TGTGCCAGTAGTTCCCGAGGGGCGTTCATTGCAACTAATGAAAAACTGTTTTTT.

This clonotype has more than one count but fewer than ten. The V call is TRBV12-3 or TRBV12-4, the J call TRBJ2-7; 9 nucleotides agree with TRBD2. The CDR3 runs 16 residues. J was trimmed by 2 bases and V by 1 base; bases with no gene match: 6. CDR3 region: CASSLGGRGFPYEQYF. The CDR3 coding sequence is TGTGCCAGCAGTTTAGGCGGGAGGGGTTTCCCCTACGAGCAGTACTTC.

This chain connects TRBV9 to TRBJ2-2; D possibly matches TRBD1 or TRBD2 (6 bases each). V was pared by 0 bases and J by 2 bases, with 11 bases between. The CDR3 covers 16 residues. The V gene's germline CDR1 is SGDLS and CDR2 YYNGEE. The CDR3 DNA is TGTGCCAGCAGCGTAGTAGGGGGGTTTAACACCGGGGAGCTGTTTTTT. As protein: CASSVVGGFNTGELFF. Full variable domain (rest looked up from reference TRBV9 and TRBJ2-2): DSGVTQTPKHLITATGQRVTLRCSPRSGDLSVYWYQQSLDQGLQFLIQYYNGEERAKGNILERFSAQQFPDLHSELNLSSLELGDSALYFCASSVVGGFNTGELFFGEGSRLTVL.

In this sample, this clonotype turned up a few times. CDR3 amino acids: CASSSPSGSYNEQFF. CDR3 bases: TGTGCCAGCAGTAGTCCAAGCGGCTCCTACAATGAGCAGTTCTTC. This sequence joins TRBV6-1 and TRBJ2-1; TRBD2 is a possible D gene (5 bases). The CDR3 consists of 15 residues. From germline, CDR1 is MNHNS and CDR2 SASEGT. Trimming pared 5 bases from V and 0 bases from J, leaving 11 bases between.

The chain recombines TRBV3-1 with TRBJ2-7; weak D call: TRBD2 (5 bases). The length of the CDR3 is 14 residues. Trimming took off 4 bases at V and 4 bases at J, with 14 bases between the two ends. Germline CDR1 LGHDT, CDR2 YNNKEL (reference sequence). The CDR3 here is CASSREASQYEQYF. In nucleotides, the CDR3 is TGTGCCAGCAGCCGAGAGGCTAGCCAATACGAGCAGTACTTC.

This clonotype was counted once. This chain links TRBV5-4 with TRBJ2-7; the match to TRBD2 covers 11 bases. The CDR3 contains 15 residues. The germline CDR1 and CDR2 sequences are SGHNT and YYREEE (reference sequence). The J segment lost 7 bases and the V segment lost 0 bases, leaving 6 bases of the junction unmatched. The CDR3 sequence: CASSLVVAGGSEQYF. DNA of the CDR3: TGTGCCAGCAGCTTGGTTGTAGCGGGAGGGTCGGAGCAGTACTTC. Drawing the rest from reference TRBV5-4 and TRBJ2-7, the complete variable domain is ETGVTQSPTHLIKTRGQQVTLRCSSQSGHNTVSWYQQALGQGPQFIFQYYREEENGRGNFPPRFSGLQFPNYSSELNVNALELDDSALYLCASSLVVAGGSEQYFGPGTRLTVT.

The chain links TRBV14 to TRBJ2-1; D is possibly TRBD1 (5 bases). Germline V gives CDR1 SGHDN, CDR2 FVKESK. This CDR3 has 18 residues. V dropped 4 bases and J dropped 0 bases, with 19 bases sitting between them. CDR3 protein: CASSLLLQGRSSYNEQFF. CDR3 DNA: TGTGCCAGCAGCCTCCTCTTGCAGGGCAGGAGCTCCTACAATGAGCAGTTCTTC.

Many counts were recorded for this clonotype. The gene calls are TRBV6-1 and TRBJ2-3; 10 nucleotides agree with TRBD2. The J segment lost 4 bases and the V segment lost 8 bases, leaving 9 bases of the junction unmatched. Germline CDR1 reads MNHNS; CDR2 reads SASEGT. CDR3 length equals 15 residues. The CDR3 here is CASLLAGQFSDTQYF. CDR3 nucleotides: TGTGCCAGCCTACTAGCGGGACAGTTTTCAGATACGCAGTATTTT.

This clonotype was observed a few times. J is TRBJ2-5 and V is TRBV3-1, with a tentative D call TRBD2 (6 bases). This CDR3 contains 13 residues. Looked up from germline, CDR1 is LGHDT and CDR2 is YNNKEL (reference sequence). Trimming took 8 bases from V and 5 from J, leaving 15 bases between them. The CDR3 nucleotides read TGTGCCAGCCTCGGAGTAGCGGTGGAGACCCAGTACTTC. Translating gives CASLGVAVETQYF.